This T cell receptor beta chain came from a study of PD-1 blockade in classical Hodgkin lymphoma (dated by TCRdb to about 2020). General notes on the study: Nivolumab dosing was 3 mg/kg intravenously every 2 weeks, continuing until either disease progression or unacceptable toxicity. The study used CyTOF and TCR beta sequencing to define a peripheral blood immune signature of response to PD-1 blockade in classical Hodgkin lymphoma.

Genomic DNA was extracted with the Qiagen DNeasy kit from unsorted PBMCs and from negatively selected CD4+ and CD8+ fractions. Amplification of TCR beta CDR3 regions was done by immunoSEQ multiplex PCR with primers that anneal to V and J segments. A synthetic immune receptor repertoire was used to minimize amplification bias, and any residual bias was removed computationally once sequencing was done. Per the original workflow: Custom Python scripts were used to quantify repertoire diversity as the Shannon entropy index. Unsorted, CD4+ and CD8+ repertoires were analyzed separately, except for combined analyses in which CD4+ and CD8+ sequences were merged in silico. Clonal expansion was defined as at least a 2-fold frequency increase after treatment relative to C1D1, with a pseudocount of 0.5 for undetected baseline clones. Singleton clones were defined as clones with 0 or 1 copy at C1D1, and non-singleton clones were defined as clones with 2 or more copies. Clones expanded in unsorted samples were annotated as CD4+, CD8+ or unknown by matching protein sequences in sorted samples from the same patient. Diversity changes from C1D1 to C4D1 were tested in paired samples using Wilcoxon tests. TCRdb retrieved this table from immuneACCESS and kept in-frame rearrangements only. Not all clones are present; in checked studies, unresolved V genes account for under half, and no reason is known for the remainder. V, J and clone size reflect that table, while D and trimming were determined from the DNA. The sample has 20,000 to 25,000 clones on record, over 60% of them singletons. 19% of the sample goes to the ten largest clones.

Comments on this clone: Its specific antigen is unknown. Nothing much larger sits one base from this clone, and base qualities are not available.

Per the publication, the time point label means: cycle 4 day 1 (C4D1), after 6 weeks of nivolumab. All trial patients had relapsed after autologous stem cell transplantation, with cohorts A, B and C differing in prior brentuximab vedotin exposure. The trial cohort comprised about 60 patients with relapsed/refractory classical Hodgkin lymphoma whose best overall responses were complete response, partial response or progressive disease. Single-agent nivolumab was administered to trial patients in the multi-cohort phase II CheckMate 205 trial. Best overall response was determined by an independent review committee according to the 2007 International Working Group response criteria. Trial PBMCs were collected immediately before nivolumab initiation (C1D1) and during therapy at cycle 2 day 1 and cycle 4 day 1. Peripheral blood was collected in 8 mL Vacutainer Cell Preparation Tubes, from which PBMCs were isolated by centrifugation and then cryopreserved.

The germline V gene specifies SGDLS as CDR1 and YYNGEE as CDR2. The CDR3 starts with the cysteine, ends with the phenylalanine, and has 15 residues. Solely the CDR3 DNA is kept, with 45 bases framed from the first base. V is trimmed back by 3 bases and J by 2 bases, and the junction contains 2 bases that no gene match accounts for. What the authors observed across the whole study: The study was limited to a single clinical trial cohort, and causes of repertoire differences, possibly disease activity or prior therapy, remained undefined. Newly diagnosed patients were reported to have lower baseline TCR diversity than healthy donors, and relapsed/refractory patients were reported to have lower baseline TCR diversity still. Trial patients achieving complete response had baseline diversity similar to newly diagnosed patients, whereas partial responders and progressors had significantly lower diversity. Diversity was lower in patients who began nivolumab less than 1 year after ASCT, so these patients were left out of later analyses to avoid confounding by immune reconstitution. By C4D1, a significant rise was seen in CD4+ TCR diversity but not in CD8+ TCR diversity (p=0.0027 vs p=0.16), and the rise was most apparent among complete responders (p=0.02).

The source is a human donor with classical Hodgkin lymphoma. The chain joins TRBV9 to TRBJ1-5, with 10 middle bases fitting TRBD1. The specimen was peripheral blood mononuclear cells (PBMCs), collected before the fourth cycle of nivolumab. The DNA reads TGTGCCAGCAGCGCCGGACAGGGGGGCAATCAGCCCCAGCATTTT. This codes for CASSAGQGGNQPQHF.